This note documents a single TCR beta chain sequence. Antigen: not known. The record originates from a study of T cells in tuberculosis. Study overall: This South African cohort compared adolescents with or without latent tuberculosis against adults with active tuberculosis. Study results and caveats: Active tuberculosis patients had shorter CDR3-alpha; the beta difference was nonsignificant.

This CDR3 has 13 residues. V dropped 2 bases and J dropped 4 bases, with 7 bases sitting between them. Germline V gene sequence: CDR1 KGHSH, CDR2 LQKENI. Repertoires were generated with immunoSEQ multiplex PCR, while TCRdb's copy carries only in-frame clones and drops some. The profile covers tens of thousands of clones, with 90% to 95% appearing a single time and roughly 7% taken by the ten largest. Latent tuberculosis screening used tuberculin skin test and IGRA at entry. The chain joins TRBV18 to TRBJ2-3, with D unresolved. Material for sequencing was PBMCs. This clonotype originated in a donor aged 10-35 years with latent tuberculosis or without tuberculosis infection. The CDR3 sequence: CASSPDLADTQYF. CDR3 DNA: TGTGCCAGCTCACCAGATCTAGCAGATACGCAGTATTTT.